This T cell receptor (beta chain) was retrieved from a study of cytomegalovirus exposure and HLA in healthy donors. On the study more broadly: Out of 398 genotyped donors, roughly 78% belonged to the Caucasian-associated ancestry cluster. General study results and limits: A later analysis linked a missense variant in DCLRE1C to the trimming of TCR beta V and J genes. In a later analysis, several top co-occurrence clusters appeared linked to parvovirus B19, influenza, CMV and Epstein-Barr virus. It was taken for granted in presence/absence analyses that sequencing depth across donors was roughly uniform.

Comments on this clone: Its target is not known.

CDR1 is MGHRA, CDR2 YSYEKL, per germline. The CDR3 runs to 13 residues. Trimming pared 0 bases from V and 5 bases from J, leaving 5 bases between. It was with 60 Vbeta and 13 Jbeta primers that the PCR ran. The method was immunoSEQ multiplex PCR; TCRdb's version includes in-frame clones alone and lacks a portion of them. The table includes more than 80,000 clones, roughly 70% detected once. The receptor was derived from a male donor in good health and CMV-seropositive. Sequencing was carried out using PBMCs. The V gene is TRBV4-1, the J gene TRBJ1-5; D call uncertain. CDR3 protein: CASSQDYYQPQHF. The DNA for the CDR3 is TGCGCCAGCAGCCAAGATTATTATCAGCCCCAGCATTTT.